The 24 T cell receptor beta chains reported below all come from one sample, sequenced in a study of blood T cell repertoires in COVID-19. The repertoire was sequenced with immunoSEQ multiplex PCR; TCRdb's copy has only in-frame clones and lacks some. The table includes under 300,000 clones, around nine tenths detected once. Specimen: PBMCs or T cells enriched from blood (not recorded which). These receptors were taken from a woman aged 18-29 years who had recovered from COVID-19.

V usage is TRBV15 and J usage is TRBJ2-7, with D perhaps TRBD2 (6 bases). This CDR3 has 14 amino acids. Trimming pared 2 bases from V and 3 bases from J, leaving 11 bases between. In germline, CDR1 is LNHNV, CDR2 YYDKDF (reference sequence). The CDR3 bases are TGTGCCACCAGCAGATCTGGGGGAGGCTACGAGCAGTACTTC. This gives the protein CATSRSGGGYEQYF.

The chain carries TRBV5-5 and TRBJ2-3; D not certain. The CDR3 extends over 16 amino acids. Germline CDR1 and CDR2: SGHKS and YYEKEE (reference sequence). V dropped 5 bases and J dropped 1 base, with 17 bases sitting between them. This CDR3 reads CASSEVGRPRTDTQYF. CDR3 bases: TGTGCCAGCAGTGAGGTTGGCCGTCCGCGCACAGATACGCAGTATTTT.

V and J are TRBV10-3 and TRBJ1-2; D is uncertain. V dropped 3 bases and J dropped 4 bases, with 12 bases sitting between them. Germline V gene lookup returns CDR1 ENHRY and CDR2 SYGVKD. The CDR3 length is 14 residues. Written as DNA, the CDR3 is TGTGCCATCAGTGATCCCAGAAAGATCTATGGCTACACCTTC. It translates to CAISDPRKIYGYTF.

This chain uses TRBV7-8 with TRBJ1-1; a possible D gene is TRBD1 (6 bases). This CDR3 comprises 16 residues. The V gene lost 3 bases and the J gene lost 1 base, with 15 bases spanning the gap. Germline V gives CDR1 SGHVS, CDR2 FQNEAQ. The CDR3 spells CASSFSNRVGNTEAFF. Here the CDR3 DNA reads TGTGCCAGCAGCTTCTCAAACAGGGTAGGGAACACTGAAGCTTTCTTT.

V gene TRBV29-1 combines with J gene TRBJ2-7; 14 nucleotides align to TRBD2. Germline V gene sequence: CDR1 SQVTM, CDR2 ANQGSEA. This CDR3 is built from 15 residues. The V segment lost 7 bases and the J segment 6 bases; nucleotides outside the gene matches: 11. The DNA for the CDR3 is TGCAGCGCCAAGGGACTAGCGGGAGCGGCGGGCGAGCAGTACTTC. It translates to CSAKGLAGAAGEQYF.

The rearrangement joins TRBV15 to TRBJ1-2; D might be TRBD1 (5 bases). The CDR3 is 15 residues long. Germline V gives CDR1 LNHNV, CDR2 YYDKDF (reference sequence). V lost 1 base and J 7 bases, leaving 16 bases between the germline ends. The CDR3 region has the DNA TGTGCCACCAGCAGAGTGCGCAGGGTGGATTTTGGCTACACCTTC. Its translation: CATSRVRRVDFGYTF.

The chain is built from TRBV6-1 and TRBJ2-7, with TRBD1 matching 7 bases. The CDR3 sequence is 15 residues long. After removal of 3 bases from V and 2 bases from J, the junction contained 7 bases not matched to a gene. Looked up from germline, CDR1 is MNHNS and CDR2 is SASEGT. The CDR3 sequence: CASSEIDRVAYEQYF. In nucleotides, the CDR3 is TGTGCCAGCAGTGAGATCGACAGGGTCGCCTACGAGCAGTACTTC.

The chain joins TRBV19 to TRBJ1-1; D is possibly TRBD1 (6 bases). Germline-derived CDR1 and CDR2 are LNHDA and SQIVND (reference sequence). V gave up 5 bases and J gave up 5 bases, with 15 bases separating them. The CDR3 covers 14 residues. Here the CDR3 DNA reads TGTGCCAGTAGTCTAACTCAGGGGTTGACTGAAGCTTTCTTT. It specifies CASSLTQGLTEAFF.

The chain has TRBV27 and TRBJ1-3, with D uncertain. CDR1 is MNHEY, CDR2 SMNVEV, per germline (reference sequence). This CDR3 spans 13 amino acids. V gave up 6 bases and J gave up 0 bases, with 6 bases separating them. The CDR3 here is CASSPNSGNTIYF. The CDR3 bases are TGTGCCAGCAGCCCAAACTCTGGAAACACCATATATTTT.

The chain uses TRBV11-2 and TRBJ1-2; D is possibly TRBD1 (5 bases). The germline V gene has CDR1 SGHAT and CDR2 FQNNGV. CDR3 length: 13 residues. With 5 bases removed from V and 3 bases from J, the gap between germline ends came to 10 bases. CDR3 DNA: TGTGCCAGCAGCCCCGCGGGGGACTATGGCTACACCTTC. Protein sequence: CASSPAGDYGYTF.

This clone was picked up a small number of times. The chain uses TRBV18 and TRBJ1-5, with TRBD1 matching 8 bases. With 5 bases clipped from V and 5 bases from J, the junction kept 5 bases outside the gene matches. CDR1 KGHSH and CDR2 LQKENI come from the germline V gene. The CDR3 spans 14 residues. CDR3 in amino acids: CASSWGTGDQPQHF. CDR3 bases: TGTGCCAGCTCATGGGGGACAGGAGATCAGCCCCAGCATTTT.

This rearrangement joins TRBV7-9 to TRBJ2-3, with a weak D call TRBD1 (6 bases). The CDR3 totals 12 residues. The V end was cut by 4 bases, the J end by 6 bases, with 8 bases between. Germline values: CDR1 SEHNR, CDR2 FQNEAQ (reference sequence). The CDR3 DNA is TGTGCCAGCAGCTACAGGGACGATACGCAGTATTTT. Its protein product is CASSYRDDTQYF.

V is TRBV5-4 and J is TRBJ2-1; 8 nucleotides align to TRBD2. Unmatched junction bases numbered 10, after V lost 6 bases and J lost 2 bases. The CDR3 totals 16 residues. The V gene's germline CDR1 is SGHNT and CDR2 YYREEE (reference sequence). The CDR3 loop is CASNSAGTRTYNEQFF. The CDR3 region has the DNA TGTGCCAGCAACAGTGCAGGGACTAGGACCTACAATGAGCAGTTCTTC.

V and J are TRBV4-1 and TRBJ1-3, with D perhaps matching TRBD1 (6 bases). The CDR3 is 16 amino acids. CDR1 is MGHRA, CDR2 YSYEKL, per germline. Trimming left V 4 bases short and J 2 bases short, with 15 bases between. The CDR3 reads CASSPGRGKTGNTIYF. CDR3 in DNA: TGCGCCAGCAGCCCAGGGAGGGGGAAGACTGGAAACACCATATATTTT.

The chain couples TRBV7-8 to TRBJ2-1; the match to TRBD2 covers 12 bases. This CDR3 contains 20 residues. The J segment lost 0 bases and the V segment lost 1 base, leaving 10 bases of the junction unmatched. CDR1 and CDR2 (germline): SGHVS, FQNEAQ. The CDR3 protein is CASSLGLRLAGGLSYNEQFF. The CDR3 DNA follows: TGTGCCAGCAGCTTAGGGCTTAGGCTAGCGGGGGGGCTCTCCTACAATGAGCAGTTCTTC.

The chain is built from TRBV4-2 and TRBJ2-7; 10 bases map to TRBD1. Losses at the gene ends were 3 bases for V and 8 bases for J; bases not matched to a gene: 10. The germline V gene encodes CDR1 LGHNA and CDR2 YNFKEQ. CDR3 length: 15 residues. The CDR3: CASSQAGTGVSQQYF. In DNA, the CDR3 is TGTGCCAGCAGCCAGGCCGGGACAGGGGTATCTCAGCAGTACTTC.

For the CDR3, the DNA is TGTGCCAGCAGCCCACACCCTAGCGGGGGCACAGATACGCAGTATTTT. It is translated as CASSPHPSGGTDTQYF. The J gene is TRBJ2-3, the V gene TRBV6-4; TRBD2 matches 9 bases. V lost 6 bases to trimming and J lost 1 base; unmatched junction nucleotides: 8. Looked up from germline, CDR1 is MRHNA and CDR2 is SNTAGT. The CDR3 covers 16 residues.

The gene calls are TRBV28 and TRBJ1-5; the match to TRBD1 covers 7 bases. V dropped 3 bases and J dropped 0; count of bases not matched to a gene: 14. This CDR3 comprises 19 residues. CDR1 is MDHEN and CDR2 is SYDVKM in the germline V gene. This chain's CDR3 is CASSLGVRQGYGSNQPQHF. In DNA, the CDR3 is TGTGCCAGCAGTTTGGGTGTTCGACAGGGATACGGTAGCAATCAGCCCCAGCATTTT.

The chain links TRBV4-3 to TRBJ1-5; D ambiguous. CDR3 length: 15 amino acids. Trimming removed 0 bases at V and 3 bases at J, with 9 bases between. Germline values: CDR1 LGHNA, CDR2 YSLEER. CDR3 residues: CASSQDSRLNQPQHF. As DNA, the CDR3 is TGCGCCAGCAGCCAAGATTCCAGACTCAATCAGCCCCAGCATTTT.

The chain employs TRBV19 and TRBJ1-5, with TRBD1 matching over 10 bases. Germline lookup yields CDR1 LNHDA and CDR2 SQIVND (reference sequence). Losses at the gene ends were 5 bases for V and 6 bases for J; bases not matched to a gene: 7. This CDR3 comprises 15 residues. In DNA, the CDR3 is TGTGCCAGTAGTTCCAAGACAGGGGGCGGTCAGCCCCAGCATTTT. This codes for CASSSKTGGGQPQHF.

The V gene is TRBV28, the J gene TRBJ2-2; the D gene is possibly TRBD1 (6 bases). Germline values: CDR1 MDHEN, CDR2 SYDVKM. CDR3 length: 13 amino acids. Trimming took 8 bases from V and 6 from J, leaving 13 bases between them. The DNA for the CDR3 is TGTGCCAGCGCAGGGGTCCGGGCCGGGGAGCTGTTTTTT. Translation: CASAGVRAGELFF.

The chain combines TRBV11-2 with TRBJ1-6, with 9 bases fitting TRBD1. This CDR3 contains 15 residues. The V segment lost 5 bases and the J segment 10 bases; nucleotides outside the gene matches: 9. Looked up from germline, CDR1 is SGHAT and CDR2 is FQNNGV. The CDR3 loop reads CASSPVRTGESPLHF. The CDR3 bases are TGTGCCAGCAGCCCGGTTAGGACAGGGGAATCACCCCTCCACTTT. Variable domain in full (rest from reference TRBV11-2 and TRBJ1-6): EAGVAQSPRYKIIEKRQSVAFWCNPISGHATLYWYQQILGQGPKLLIQFQNNGVVDDSQLPKDRFSAERLKGVDSTLKIQPAKLEDSAVYLCASSPVRTGESPLHFGNGTRLTVT.

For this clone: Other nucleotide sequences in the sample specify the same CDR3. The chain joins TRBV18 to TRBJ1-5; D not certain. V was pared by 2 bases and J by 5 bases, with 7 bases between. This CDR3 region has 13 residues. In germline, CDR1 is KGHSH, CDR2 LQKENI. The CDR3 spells CASSPGRDQPQHF. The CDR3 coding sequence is TGTGCCAGCTCACCAGGGAGGGATCAGCCCCAGCATTTT.

The CDR3 here is CASSEVTGSYEQYF. CDR3 DNA sequence: TGTGCCAGCAGTGAAGTCACCGGCTCCTACGAGCAGTACTTC. The chain uses TRBV2 and TRBJ2-7; D not certain. The CDR3 runs to 14 residues. V was pared by 1 base and J by 0 bases, with 7 bases between. Germline CDR1 is SNHLY and CDR2 is FYNNEI.